These 26 T cell receptor beta chains were all obtained from the same sample, sequenced in a study of T-cell reconstitution after alpha-beta-depleted transplantation in children (TCRdb year 2016). The library was obtained by PCR. TCRdb names Illumina HiSeq 2500 as the instrument used. TCR libraries were prepared with molecular barcoding, using unique molecular identifiers to normalize TCRbeta repertoire quantification. The public sequencing data were trimmed at Q25 with fastp and processed into clonotypes with MiXCR by TCRdb, which kept only in-frame beta chains. Every CDR3 protein is listed once, alongside the most common genes and DNA of its rows. The sample yields more than 500,000 distinct CDR3 sequences; roughly an eighth were counted once. The ten top clones hold about 15% of the sample. The sample's treatment or condition label, in plain terms: allogeneic hematopoietic cell transplantation with graft depleted of TCRalphabeta T cells and CD19 B cells.

This specimen consisted of PBMCs, mostly from graft donor cells, obtained 180 days after TCRalphabeta/CD19-depleted stem cell transplant. These TCRs come from a female patient aged 2 to 10 who had a stem cell transplant for aplastic anemia, so the T cells may come from the graft donor.

The chain couples TRBV11-1 to TRBJ2-2; 12 positions match TRBD2. The germline V gene has CDR1 SGHAT and CDR2 FQDESV (reference sequence). V lost 0 bases, J lost 4 bases, and 12 bases stayed unmatched. This CDR3 is 20 amino acids long. CDR3 coding DNA: TGTGCCAGCAGCTTAGCGAGACTAGCGGGAGACCCTCTGGGCACCGGGGAGCTGTTTTTT. This translates into CASSLARLAGDPLGTGELFF. Full variable domain (outside the CDR3, taken from reference TRBV11-1 and TRBJ2-2): EAEVAQSPRYKITEKSQAVAFWCDPISGHATLYWYRQILGQGPELLVQFQDESVVDDSQLPKDRFSAERLKGVDSTLKIQPAELGDSAMYLCASSLARLAGDPLGTGELFFGEGSRLTVL.

This chain connects TRBV12-3 or TRBV12-4 to TRBJ2-5; weak D call: TRBD1 (6 bases). The CDR3 length is 14 residues. With 3 bases removed from V and 7 bases from J, the gap between germline ends came to 15 bases. The CDR3 DNA reads TGTGCCAGCAGTTTTGGACAGCTTCGAGGGACCCAGTACTTC. This translates into CASSFGQLRGTQYF.

The chain links TRBV29-1 to TRBJ2-5; TRBD1 agrees at 11 bases. Germline values: CDR1 SQVTM, CDR2 ANQGSEA. The CDR3 is 14 amino acids. The V segment lost 3 bases and the J segment 4 bases; nucleotides outside the gene matches: 4. The DNA of the CDR3 is TGCAGCGTTGACGGACAGGGGGCTTCAGAGACCCAGTACTTC. Encoded protein: CSVDGQGASETQYF.

The genes are TRBV25-1 and TRBJ2-2; the D gene could be TRBD1 or TRBD2 (5 bases each). This CDR3 comprises 16 residues. The V end was cut by 4 bases, the J end by 3 bases, with 15 bases between. CDR1 and CDR2 (germline): MGHDK, SYGVNS. CDR3 bases: TGTGCCAGCAGTGGTTCAGGGACGCCGTACACCGGGGAGCTGTTTTTT. Translated: CASSGSGTPYTGELFF.

V and J are TRBV10-2 and TRBJ2-7; the match to TRBD2 covers 11 bases. With 3 bases clipped from V and 1 base from J, the junction kept 5 bases outside the gene matches. This CDR3 region has 16 residues. Germline assignment: CDR1 WSHSY and CDR2 SAAADI. CDR3 loop: CASSDSSGRPSYEQYF. The CDR3 nucleotides read TGCGCCAGCAGTGATTCTAGCGGGAGGCCGTCCTACGAGCAGTACTTC.

The V gene is TRBV28, the J gene TRBJ1-5, with D perhaps matching TRBD1 (5 bases). Trimming removed 6 bases from V and 7 bases from J, with 10 bases in between. Germline V gene lookup returns CDR1 MDHEN and CDR2 SYDVKM. The CDR3 length is 12 residues. The CDR3 loop reads CASRRGYQPQHF. CDR3 coding DNA: TGTGCCAGCAGGAGGGGCTACCAGCCCCAGCATTTT.

The chain is built from TRBV19 and TRBJ1-5; TRBD1 is a possible D gene (6 bases). Trimming left V 3 bases short and J 0 bases short, with 18 bases between. This CDR3 contains 18 residues. Germline V gives CDR1 LNHDA, CDR2 SQIVND (reference sequence). The CDR3 spells CASSIPRGTRSSNQPQHF. Here the CDR3 DNA reads TGTGCCAGTAGTATCCCACGCGGGACAAGGAGTAGCAATCAGCCCCAGCATTTT.

This clonotype was counted only a few times. The chain combines TRBV12-3 or TRBV12-4 with TRBJ2-2; 9 bases are shared with TRBD1. After removal of 5 bases from V and 4 bases from J, the junction contained 8 bases not matched to a gene. The CDR3 length is 16 residues. DNA for the CDR3: TGTGCCAGCAGTAACCGGGACAGGGCTCCCACCGGGGAGCTGTTTTTT. This encodes CASSNRDRAPTGELFF.

This clonotype was observed a handful of times. J is TRBJ1-3 and V is TRBV14; D uncertain. V dropped 1 base and J dropped 0 bases, with 13 bases sitting between them. This CDR3 is built from 17 residues. CDR1 and CDR2 from the germline V gene are SGHDN and FVKESK. The CDR3 sequence: CASSQAPTASSGNTIYF. The CDR3 nucleotides read TGTGCCAGCAGCCAAGCGCCCACGGCCAGCTCTGGAAACACCATATATTTT. Using reference TRBV14 and TRBJ1-3 for the parts outside the CDR3, the full variable domain is EAGVTQFPSHSVIEKGQTVTLRCDPISGHDNLYWYRRVMGKEIKFLLHFVKESKQDESGMPNNRFLAERTGGTYSTLKVQPAELEDSGVYFCASSQAPTASSGNTIYFGEGSWLTVV.

This clonotype was observed many times. The junction does not match germline at one end; this may be a read error. V gene TRBV20-1 combines with J gene TRBJ2-5; D gene unclear. Germline CDR1 DFQATT, CDR2 SNEGSKA (reference sequence). The CDR3 sequence is 13 residues long. The CDR3 is CSARDRTQETQYF. The CDR3 DNA sequence: TGCAGTGCAAGAGATAGGACGCAAGAGACCCAGTACTTC.

CDR3 protein: CSVLAITGTGNTEAFF. For the CDR3, the DNA is TGCAGCGTCCTGGCAATCACCGGGACAGGAAACACTGAAGCTTTCTTT. The chain combines TRBV29-1 with TRBJ1-1; 8 nucleotides match TRBD1. This CDR3 is 16 amino acids long. V lost 6 bases, J lost 2 bases, and 14 bases stayed unmatched. Germline assignment: CDR1 SQVTM and CDR2 ANQGSEA.

A note on this clonotype: At one boundary the junction diverges from the germline segment, which might be a read error. This chain joins TRBV5-1 and TRBJ2-1; 13 bases are a match to TRBD2. The CDR3 covers 16 residues. The germline CDR1 and CDR2 sequences are SGHRS and YFSETQ. The CDR3: CASSLGLAGGPEEHFF. Written as DNA, the CDR3 is TGCGCCAGCAGCTTGGGACTAGCGGGAGGACCCGAAGAGCATTTCTTC.

The rearrangement links TRBV27 to TRBJ2-3; D uncertain. CDR1 is MNHEY, CDR2 SMNVEV, per germline (reference sequence). This CDR3 has 15 residues. Deletions cut 3 bases from V and 4 bases from J, with 14 bases between. The CDR3 loop is CASSFSRTIPDTQYF. CDR3 sequence (DNA): TGTGCCAGCAGTTTTTCCCGAACCATTCCAGATACGCAGTATTTT.

This clonotype was counted at least ten times. The V gene is TRBV5-5, the J gene TRBJ2-7; TRBD1 is a possible D gene (5 bases). The CDR3 consists of 16 residues. The V gene's germline CDR1 is SGHKS and CDR2 YYEKEE (reference sequence). Between the trimmed V and J ends, which lost 1 base and 3 bases, there was a span of 17 bases. The CDR3 DNA sequence: TGTGCCAGCAGCTTGCCCACTATTGACAGTAACTACGAGCAGTACGTC. It yields the protein CASSLPTIDSNYEQYV.

The chain joins TRBV20-1 to TRBJ2-5, with D possibly matching TRBD2 (7 bases). The CDR3 is 13 residues long. The V and J ends lost 5 bases and 4 bases respectively, with 14 bases between them. Germline V gene sequence: CDR1 DFQATT, CDR2 SNEGSKA (reference sequence). CDR3 loop: CSAPWRGRETQYF. In DNA, the CDR3 is TGCAGTGCTCCGTGGCGGGGGCGAGAGACCCAGTACTTC.

This clonotype was detected a few times. The chain employs TRBV24-1 and TRBJ2-1, with TRBD1 matching 8 bases. Looked up from germline, CDR1 is KGHDR and CDR2 is SFDVKD. The V segment lost 4 bases and the J segment 6 bases; nucleotides outside the gene matches: 10. CDR3 length: 16 amino acids. CDR3 amino acids: CATSDRGQGKSNEQFF. The CDR3 nucleotides are TGTGCCACCAGTGACCGAGGACAGGGTAAATCCAATGAGCAGTTCTTC.

This clonotype showed up many times. The V gene is TRBV12-3 or TRBV12-4, the J gene TRBJ2-2; 10 nucleotides match TRBD2. CDR3 length: 18 amino acids. V lost 4 bases and J lost 0; bases outside the gene matches: 8. The chain's CDR3 is CASSYWSSGGANTGELFF. The DNA of the CDR3 is TGTGCCAGCAGTTACTGGTCTAGCGGGGGCGCGAACACCGGGGAGCTGTTTTTT.

Only a few counts were recorded for this clonotype. The chain uses TRBV7-9 and TRBJ1-4; 8 positions match TRBD1. The CDR3 loop spans 15 amino acids. V was pared by 1 base and J by 7 bases, with 5 bases of the junction left unmatched. Per germline, CDR1 SEHNR and CDR2 FQNEAQ (reference sequence). CDR3 in DNA: TGTGCCAGCAGCTTAGGTTTCAGGGGGCCTGAAAAACTGTTTTTT. Translated, it gives CASSLGFRGPEKLFF.

This clonotype was counted a few times. The gene calls are TRBV29-1 and TRBJ2-2; D not resolved. Germline-derived CDR1 and CDR2 are SQVTM and ANQGSEA. V was pared by 5 bases and J by 4 bases, with 5 bases between. The CDR3 loop spans 11 amino acids. DNA of the CDR3: TGCAGCGTTATGTCCACCGGGGAGCTGTTTTTT. Its translation is CSVMSTGELFF.

This clonotype has just a few counts. V gene TRBV6-1 combines with J gene TRBJ2-3; possibly TRBD2 for D (6 bases). Germline values: CDR1 MNHNS, CDR2 SASEGT. The CDR3 is 13 amino acids. The V end lost 7 bases, the J end lost 4 bases, and 12 bases lay between the germline ends. For the CDR3, the DNA is TGTGCCAGCACCACCCCGGGGGCAGATACGCAGTATTTT. This sequence encodes CASTTPGADTQYF.

The J gene is TRBJ2-5, the V gene TRBV10-3, with 9 nucleotides matching TRBD1. V lost 10 bases, J lost 2 bases, and 14 bases stayed unmatched. The CDR3 loop spans 16 amino acids. The germline CDR1 and CDR2 sequences are ENHRY and SYGVKD. The CDR3 sequence is CATHPTQGASQETQYF. In nucleotides, the CDR3 is TGTGCCACCCACCCTACACAGGGGGCTAGTCAAGAGACCCAGTACTTC.

V gene TRBV20-1 combines with J gene TRBJ2-7, with 10 bases identical to TRBD2. The J segment lost 2 bases and the V segment lost 5 bases, leaving 12 bases of the junction unmatched. Germline V gene sequence: CDR1 DFQATT, CDR2 SNEGSKA (reference sequence). This CDR3 region has 16 residues. Here the CDR3 DNA reads TGCAGTGCTGGGGATCGGATTAGCGGGAGGACCTACGAGCAGTACTTC. It translates to CSAGDRISGRTYEQYF.

This clonotype was observed at least ten times. The chain uses TRBV5-5 and TRBJ2-1, with D unresolved. The CDR3 is made up of 16 amino acids. Trimming removed 4 bases from V and 0 bases from J, with 14 bases in between. Germline V gene data show CDR1 as SGHKS and CDR2 as YYEKEE (reference sequence). For the CDR3, the DNA is TGTGCCAGCAGCCCCTTGGGCCTGAGCTCCTACAATGAGCAGTTCTTC. Its translation: CASSPLGLSSYNEQFF.

This clonotype was found many times. J is TRBJ2-7 and V is TRBV6-2 or TRBV6-3; D is perhaps TRBD1 (6 bases). The ends were cut back, 5 bases at V and 3 bases at J, with 8 bases in the middle. CDR1 MNHEY and CDR2 SVGEGT come from the germline V gene. The CDR3 runs to 12 residues. CDR3 in amino acids: CASSQGIYEQYF. DNA for the CDR3: TGTGCCAGCAGTCAGGGGATCTACGAGCAGTACTTC.

The chain links TRBV18 to TRBJ2-3, with D possibly being TRBD1 (5 bases). Looked up from germline, CDR1 is KGHSH and CDR2 is LQKENI. The V gene lost 2 bases and the J gene lost 0 bases, with 12 bases spanning the gap. The CDR3 covers 16 residues. The CDR3 sequence: CASSPLVTESTDTQYF. As DNA, the CDR3 is TGTGCCAGCTCACCATTAGTGACAGAGAGCACAGATACGCAGTATTTT.

The chain carries TRBV29-1 and TRBJ1-2; no clear D gene. Germline V gives CDR1 SQVTM, CDR2 ANQGSEA. This CDR3 region has 12 residues. Trimming shortened V by 4 bases and J by 4 bases, and 10 bases separated the two germline ends. The CDR3 sequence is CSVVPVSYGYTF. CDR3 coding DNA: TGCAGCGTTGTCCCGGTTAGCTATGGCTACACCTTC.